This entry features one T cell receptor beta chain sequence. Its antigen is not identified. The junction does not match germline at one end; this may be a read error. This entry is derived from a study of Ad26.COV2.S vaccination and SARS-CoV-2 variants. Study in general: Participants got Ad26.COV2.S intramuscularly, once or twice 56 days apart.

The CDR3 has 11 amino acids. Germline CDR1 reads SNHLY; CDR2 reads FYNNEI. Regarding the study as a whole: While placebo recipients had lower spike-specific TCR breadth, vaccine recipients had more. Substantial breadth in spike-specific CD8+ and CD4+ T cell responses was reportedly seen after vaccination. Total T cell responses may have been underestimated by the TCR breadth and depth analyses.

Described treatment: around 19 received Ad26.COV2.S at low or high dose, single or two shots; roughly five received placebo; per-sample allocation not given. The investigators took samples on day 63 after the first vaccine or placebo injection. Assay: immunoSEQ multiplex PCR; the TCRdb copy retains only in-frame clones and omits some. The repertoire has roughly 680,000 clones, around 90% of them found once; the top ten carry nearly 1.5%. Sample: peripheral blood, taken in a trial of Ad26.COV2.S vaccine versus placebo. The genes are TRBV2 and TRBJ2-7, with D perhaps matching TRBD1 (6 bases). This TCR came from a person aged 18-65 years who received the Ad26.COV2.S COVID-19 vaccine or a placebo. The CDR3 region has the DNA TGTGCCAGCACCTTCCAGGGGAGAGTGAGCTTC. Amino acid sequence: CASTFQGRVSF.